This T cell receptor (beta chain) was identified during a study of T cells expressing NK-cell markers (TCRdb year 2020). As for the study more broadly: TCR beta-chain repertoires were profiled in sorted CD3+CD56+NKG2C+, CD3+CD56+NKG2C- and CD3+CD56-NKG2C+ T-cell subsets from about 8 donors. The study sequenced eight donors, all healthy volunteers chosen at random: three men and five women. Of the eight sequenced donors, seven were found to be HCMV-seropositive and one was found to be HCMV-seronegative. Illumina HiSeq 2000/2500, MiSeq or NextSeq was used to sequence libraries as 2 x 150 bp reads.

A commercial ELISA kit detecting HCMV-specific IgG in serum was used to determine HCMV serostatus. Peripheral blood mononuclear cells were isolated from blood by Ficoll density gradient centrifugation. As concerns this clonotype: Its antigen has not been determined.

Broader findings and caveats from the paper: In six donors, the dominant CD3+CD56+NKG2C+ clonotypes were found to rank among the top 10 CD8+ clonotypes and to make up 1.0-7.0% of CD8+ T cells. Those dominant clonotypes were again the most abundant among CD3+CD56-NKG2C+ cells in several donors, at about 25-60.1%. It remained unclear whether the expanded NKG2C-expressing T cell clones were specific for HCMV antigens.

The instrument was an Illumina HiSeq 2000. TCR beta cDNA libraries were prepared using 5'RACE template switching, which introduced a universal primer site and unique molecular identifiers. cDNA synthesis was primed from the TCR beta constant segment and was followed by two successive PCR amplification steps. Per the original workflow: Reads were demultiplexed and grouped by UMI with MIGEC, and clonotypes were assembled and quantified with MiTCR. To exclude erroneous sequences, any TCR cDNA sequence not supported by at least two reads was discarded. The tcR package was used for downstream repertoire analysis, and clonotypes were matched across fractions by CDR3 nucleotide sequence plus V segment. VDJmatch was used to annotate antigen specificity against VDJdb, with one amino acid substitution in CDR3 permitted. TCRdb reprocessed the reads; each CDR3 protein sequence makes one entry, and DNA is unavailable. V and J calls and clone size were set by TCRdb, not the authors. This sample's table has entries for 130,000 to 150,000 distinct CDR3 sequences. The ten top clones hold less than 15% of the sample.

The source is a man between 18 and 35 years old in good health. Donor details come from another sample of the same person, matched by shared clones. The sequenced material came from blood T cells: a sorted CD56 or NKG2C T cell subset, CD4+ or CD8+ T cells, or bulk PBMC T cells (not recorded which).

The CDR3 sequence is CASSRTGTGDPEQYF. The V and J segments used are TRBV7-9 and TRBJ2-7; with no DNA, the TCRdb D assignment of TRBD1 cannot be verified. From the cysteine up to the phenylalanine, the CDR3 has a length of 15 residues. No DNA has been recorded. The germline V gene (reference sequence) gives CDR1 as SEHNR and CDR2 as FQNEAQ.